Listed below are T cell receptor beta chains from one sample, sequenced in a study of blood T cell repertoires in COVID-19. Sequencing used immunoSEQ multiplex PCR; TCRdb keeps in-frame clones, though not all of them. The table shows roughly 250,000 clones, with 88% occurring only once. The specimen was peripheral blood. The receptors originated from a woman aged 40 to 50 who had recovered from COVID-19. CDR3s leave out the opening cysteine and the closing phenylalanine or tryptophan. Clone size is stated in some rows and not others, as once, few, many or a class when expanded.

cdr3_aa: ASSLEPGQGATNEKLF; clone_size: NA; j_call: TRBJ1-4; v_call: TRBV5-1
cdr3_aa: ASSQALAGAKNIQY; clone_size: once; j_call: TRBJ2-4; v_call: TRBV14
cdr3_aa: ASSPRGGTGRYEQY; clone_size: NA; j_call: TRBJ2-7; v_call: TRBV28
cdr3_aa: ASSLAGTDTQY; clone_size: NA; j_call: TRBJ2-3; v_call: TRBV5-5
cdr3_aa: AWSVGLGSYQPQH; clone_size: NA; j_call: TRBJ1-5; v_call: TRBV30
cdr3_aa: ASSLDRNQPQH; clone_size: few; j_call: TRBJ1-5; v_call: TRBV5-1
cdr3_aa: ASSLSSGADYEQY; clone_size: NA; j_call: TRBJ2-7; v_call: TRBV5-4
cdr3_aa: ASSVVAGRAGELF; clone_size: NA; j_call: TRBJ2-2; v_call: TRBV9
cdr3_aa: ASSPRQGGGNTEAF; clone_size: NA; j_call: TRBJ1-1; v_call: TRBV7-8
cdr3_aa: ASRSASYEQY; clone_size: few; j_call: TRBJ2-7; v_call: TRBV7-2
cdr3_aa: ASSQVQGYSPLH; clone_size: NA; j_call: TRBJ1-6; v_call: TRBV3-1/TRBV3-2
cdr3_aa: AWSARVTGVNVLT; clone_size: NA; j_call: TRBJ2-6; v_call: TRBV30
cdr3_aa: ASSERSSYNEQF; clone_size: NA; j_call: TRBJ2-1; v_call: TRBV18
cdr3_aa: ASSLNQGARGYT; clone_size: NA; j_call: TRBJ1-2; v_call: TRBV7-2
cdr3_aa: ASSLDLAYTEAF; clone_size: NA; j_call: TRBJ1-1; v_call: TRBV5-5
cdr3_aa: ASSSGTGDGYT; clone_size: NA; j_call: TRBJ1-2; v_call: TRBV7-3
cdr3_aa: ASRFSGANVLT; clone_size: NA; j_call: TRBJ2-6; v_call: TRBV14
cdr3_aa: ASSVRGTNTGELF; clone_size: NA; j_call: TRBJ2-2; v_call: TRBV9
cdr3_aa: ASSLEASARYEQY; clone_size: NA; j_call: TRBJ2-7; v_call: TRBV5-4
cdr3_aa: ASSLPLTYRAQETQY; clone_size: NA; j_call: TRBJ2-5; v_call: TRBV7-9
cdr3_aa: ASTKCPDSYNEQF; clone_size: NA; j_call: TRBJ2-1; v_call: TRBV21-1
cdr3_aa: ASSMAGTSTNEKLF; clone_size: few; j_call: TRBJ1-4; v_call: TRBV19
cdr3_aa: ASSPIQKTSTGDEQY; clone_size: NA; j_call: TRBJ2-7; v_call: TRBV18
cdr3_aa: ASSREQGSTDTQY; clone_size: NA; j_call: TRBJ2-3; v_call: TRBV2
cdr3_aa: ASSSGTGSDTQY; clone_size: NA; j_call: TRBJ2-3; v_call: TRBV19
cdr3_aa: ASSYRGPPVHEQY; clone_size: NA; j_call: TRBJ2-7; v_call: TRBV6-5
cdr3_aa: ASSSGGGTQY; clone_size: many; j_call: TRBJ2-3; v_call: TRBV19
cdr3_aa: ASSFAAGGGGETQY; clone_size: NA; j_call: TRBJ2-5; v_call: TRBV7-2
cdr3_aa: ASSRPATGPYEQY; clone_size: NA; j_call: TRBJ2-7; v_call: TRBV11-3
cdr3_aa: ASSSGQARYEKLF; clone_size: NA; j_call: TRBJ1-4; v_call: TRBV7-2
cdr3_aa: ASSQGIQGSNYGYT; clone_size: NA; j_call: TRBJ1-2; v_call: TRBV4-2
cdr3_aa: ASSYSLAANTGELF; clone_size: NA; j_call: TRBJ2-2; v_call: TRBV6-5
cdr3_aa: AISESGTGVNTEAF; clone_size: NA; j_call: TRBJ1-1; v_call: TRBV10-3
cdr3_aa: ASRSGTGPAAF; clone_size: NA; j_call: TRBJ1-1; v_call: TRBV18
cdr3_aa: ASSLFSTGGYGYT; clone_size: NA; j_call: TRBJ1-2; v_call: TRBV28
cdr3_aa: ATSDGVGDQQF; clone_size: NA; j_call: TRBJ2-1; v_call: TRBV24-1
cdr3_aa: ASQGQGVSPLH; clone_size: NA; j_call: TRBJ1-6; v_call: TRBV11-2
cdr3_aa: ASSQGLGSGRDYEQY; clone_size: NA; j_call: TRBJ2-7; v_call: TRBV3-1/TRBV3-2
cdr3_aa: ASSEKNTEAF; clone_size: NA; j_call: TRBJ1-1; v_call: TRBV25-1
cdr3_aa: ASSSQVNTEAF; clone_size: once; j_call: TRBJ1-1; v_call: TRBV6-2/TRBV6-3
cdr3_aa: ASQASPQETQY; clone_size: NA; j_call: TRBJ2-5; v_call: TRBV5-1